This T cell receptor (beta chain) was sequenced in a study of cytomegalovirus exposure and HLA in healthy donors. The study's findings and limits: V- and J-gene trimming of TCR beta was linked (in a later analysis) to a missense DCLRE1C variant. The records held CMV serostatus as the only immune exposure information.

This CDR3 is built from 14 residues. With 4 bases clipped from V and 3 bases from J, the junction kept 2 bases outside the gene matches. The germline CDR1 and CDR2 sequences are MNHNY and SVGAGI (reference sequence). With respect to this clone: Its antigen is currently unknown.

Researchers ran the PCR with 60 Vbeta and 13 Jbeta primers. The assay was immunoSEQ multiplex PCR, and TCRdb's table has in-frame clones only and misses some. The data contain over 120,000 clones, around 84% of them singletons. The source material was PBMCs. The chain links TRBV6-6 to TRBJ1-5; 8 positions agree with TRBD1. This clonotype was obtained from a man aged 45-60 years in good health and CMV-seronegative. The CDR3 loop is CASSLDRDNQPQHF. DNA for the CDR3: TGTGCCAGCAGTTTGGACAGGGACAATCAGCCCCAGCATTTT.